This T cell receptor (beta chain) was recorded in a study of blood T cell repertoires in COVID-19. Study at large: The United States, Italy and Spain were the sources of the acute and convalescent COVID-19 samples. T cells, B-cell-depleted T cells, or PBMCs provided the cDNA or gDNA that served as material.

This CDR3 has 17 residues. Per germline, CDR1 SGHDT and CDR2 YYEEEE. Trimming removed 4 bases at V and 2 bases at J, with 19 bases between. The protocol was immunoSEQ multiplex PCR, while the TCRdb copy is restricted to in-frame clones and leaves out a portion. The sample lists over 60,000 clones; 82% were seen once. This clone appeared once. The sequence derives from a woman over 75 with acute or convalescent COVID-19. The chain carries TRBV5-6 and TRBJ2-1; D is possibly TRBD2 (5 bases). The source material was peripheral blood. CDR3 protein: CASSPWRTLHAYNEQFF. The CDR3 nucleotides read TGTGCCAGCAGCCCTTGGAGGACCCTCCACGCCTACAATGAGCAGTTCTTC.